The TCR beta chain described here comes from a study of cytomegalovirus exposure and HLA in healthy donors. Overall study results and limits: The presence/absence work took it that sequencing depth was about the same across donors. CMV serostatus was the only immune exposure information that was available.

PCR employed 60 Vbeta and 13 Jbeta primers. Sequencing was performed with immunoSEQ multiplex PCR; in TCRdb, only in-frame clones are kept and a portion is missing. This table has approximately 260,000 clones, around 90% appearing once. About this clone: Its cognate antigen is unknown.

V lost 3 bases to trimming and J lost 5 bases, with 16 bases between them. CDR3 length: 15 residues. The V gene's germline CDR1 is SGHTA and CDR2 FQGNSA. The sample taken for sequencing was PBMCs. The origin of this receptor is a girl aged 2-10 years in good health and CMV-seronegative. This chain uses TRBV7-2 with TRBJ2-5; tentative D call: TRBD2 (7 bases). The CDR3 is CASSFGGPMGETQYF. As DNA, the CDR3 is TGTGCCAGCAGCTTCGGGGGGCCTATGGGGGAGACCCAGTACTTC.